The following is a T cell receptor (beta chain) sequence with its context. The data were taken from a study of blood T cell repertoires in COVID-19. About the study: The study drew acute and convalescent COVID-19 samples from the United States, Italy and Spain. From T cells, B-cell-depleted T cells, or PBMCs came the material, which was cDNA or gDNA.

How the authors handled the data: Reference gene primer amplification yielded estimated nucleated cell counts. Libraries were prepared by immunoSEQ multiplex PCR; TCRdb keeps only in-frame clonotypes and omits some of them. For V, J and clone size, that table is used; D and trimming come from the DNA. The table shows approximately 350,000 clones, with around 91% occurring only once. V was clipped by 0 bases and J by 5 bases; unmatched bases: 6. Germline values: CDR1 SEHNR, CDR2 FQNEAQ (reference sequence). There are 15 residues in the CDR3. This sequence originates from a woman younger than 30 who had recovered from COVID-19. The source material was peripheral blood. The V gene is TRBV7-9, the J gene TRBJ1-1; 7 nucleotides align to TRBD1. CDR3 region: CASSLAGGLVTEAFF. CDR3 DNA sequence: TGTGCCAGCAGCTTAGCAGGGGGCCTTGTAACTGAAGCTTTCTTT.